This TCR beta chain comes out of a study of blood T cell repertoires in COVID-19. Trimming took 6 bases from V and 15 from J; bases not matched to a gene: 8. This CDR3 has 12 residues. The Seattle patients, enrolled during active infection, were followed longitudinally. Using immunoSEQ multiplex PCR, the repertoire was profiled, and TCRdb retains in-frame clones only, with some absent. The sample has 150,000 to 200,000 clones, roughly 76% seen once; the top ten hold 9.5% to 15%. The source material was peripheral blood. The clonotype was recovered from a woman older than 75 with COVID-19, enrolled during active disease. This chain joins TRBV12-3 or TRBV12-4 and TRBJ2-1; 10 bases map to TRBD2. This chain's CDR3 is CASSRLAGVPFF. The CDR3 region has the DNA TGTGCCAGCAGCCGTCTAGCGGGGGTCCCGTTCTTC.